A single sample gave rise to the 11 T cell receptor beta chains below, sequenced in a study of shared clonotypes between healthy human individuals. The repertoire was sequenced with immunoSEQ multiplex PCR; TCRdb's copy has only in-frame clones and lacks some. Among 1,400,000 or so clones listed, 98% were seen once. The source material was naive CD4+ T cells sorted from blood. Subset meaning: CD45RA+ positively selected. Receptors originate from a man aged 25-45 years in good health.

V usage is TRBV5-1 and J usage is TRBJ2-7; the D is unclear. V gave up 2 bases and J gave up 0 bases, with 9 bases separating them. There are 14 residues in the CDR3. The V gene's germline CDR1 is SGHRS and CDR2 YFSETQ. The CDR3 is CASSLTDSSYEQYF. The CDR3 coding sequence is TGCGCCAGCAGCTTAACAGATAGCTCCTACGAGCAGTACTTC.

CDR3 sequence (DNA): TGTGCCAGCTCAAAGACAGGGAGTGGATGGGACACTGAAGCTTTCTTT. It specifies CASSKTGSGWDTEAFF. The rearrangement joins TRBV18 to TRBJ1-1; 7 bases are shared with TRBD1. Germline values: CDR1 KGHSH, CDR2 LQKENI. This CDR3 is 16 amino acids long. The ends lost 5 bases at V and 3 bases at J; junction bases unmatched: 12.

The CDR3 DNA is TGTGCCAGCAGTCAAATCTCTGGGGCCAACGTCCTGACTTTC. Translation: CASSQISGANVLTF. The gene calls are TRBV6-5 and TRBJ2-6; D not certain. The length of the CDR3 is 14 residues. V was trimmed by 5 bases and J by 0 bases, leaving 5 bases between them. Germline CDR1 reads MNHEY; CDR2 reads SVGAGI.

This clone was seen only once. The rearrangement joins TRBV21-1 to TRBJ2-3; the table's D call, TRBD1, has no DNA check behind it. TRBV21-1 is described as a pseudogene. The length of the CDR3 is 11 residues. The CDR3 spells CARYTTDTQYF. The CDR3 bases are TGTGCCAGATACACCACAGATACGCAGTATTTT.

V gene TRBV5-1 combines with J gene TRBJ2-7; 8 nucleotides match TRBD2. V shed 0 bases, J shed 3 bases, and the junction held 2 bases outside the gene matches. The CDR3 consists of 14 residues. Per germline, CDR1 SGHRS and CDR2 YFSETQ. The CDR3 DNA sequence: TGCGCCAGCAGCTTGGAAGCGGGAGTCTACGAGCAGTACTTC. It encodes CASSLEAGVYEQYF.

This clone was seen a single time. V and J are TRBV5-4 and TRBJ2-7; TRBD1 agrees at 7 bases. V was pared by 4 bases and J by 3 bases, with 7 bases of the junction left unmatched. The CDR3 is 14 residues long. CDR1 is SGHNT, CDR2 YYREEE, per germline (reference sequence). In DNA, the CDR3 is TGTGCCAGCAGCACGGGACAGTACAACTACGAGCAGTACTTC. It specifies CASSTGQYNYEQYF.

The chain links TRBV27 to TRBJ1-4; no clear D. With 3 bases removed from V and 0 bases from J, the gap between germline ends came to 17 bases. Germline loops: CDR1 MNHEY, CDR2 SMNVEV (reference sequence). CDR3 length: 18 residues. For the CDR3, the DNA is TGTGCCAGCAGTTTGTTCCGGAGTTCCCTCCCAACTAATGAAAAACTGTTTTTT. It yields the protein CASSLFRSSLPTNEKLFF.

This clone was counted once. The genes are TRBV7-9 and TRBJ1-5; 8 bases line up with TRBD1. Germline V gene data show CDR1 as SEHNR and CDR2 as FQNEAQ (reference sequence). Trimming at V came to 4 bases and at J to 6 bases, leaving 20 bases not matched to a gene. CDR3 length: 19 residues. CDR3 DNA: TGTGCCAGCAGCTCGGTCGGGACAGGTAGATTGATTTGGAGTCAGCCCCAGCATTTT. Translation: CASSSVGTGRLIWSQPQHF.

The rearrangement links TRBV11-2 to TRBJ2-7, with D hard to call. The ends were cut back, 5 bases at V and 7 bases at J, with 12 bases in the middle. Germline values: CDR1 SGHAT, CDR2 FQNNGV. This CDR3 is 12 amino acids long. The chain's CDR3 is CASSARLGEQYF. The CDR3 DNA reads as TGTGCCAGCAGCGCCAGACTCGGGGAGCAGTACTTC.

CDR3 nucleotide sequence: TGTGCCACAAGCGGACTAGCGGGAGGAGGGTACGAGCAGTACTTC. This encodes CATSGLAGGGYEQYF. V gene TRBV2 combines with J gene TRBJ2-7; 14 bases fit TRBD2. V lost 10 bases, J lost 4 bases, and 9 bases stayed unmatched. The germline V gene has CDR1 SNHLY and CDR2 FYNNEI. The CDR3 totals 15 residues.

V is TRBV29-1 and J is TRBJ1-1; tentatively, D is TRBD1 (5 bases). With 4 bases removed from V and 3 bases from J, the gap between germline ends came to 12 bases. This CDR3 is built from 13 residues. The V gene's germline CDR1 is SQVTM and CDR2 ANQGSEA. CDR3 in DNA: TGCAGCGTTGTGGGGCGCCTCCACACTGAAGCTTTCTTT. Translating it yields CSVVGRLHTEAFF.